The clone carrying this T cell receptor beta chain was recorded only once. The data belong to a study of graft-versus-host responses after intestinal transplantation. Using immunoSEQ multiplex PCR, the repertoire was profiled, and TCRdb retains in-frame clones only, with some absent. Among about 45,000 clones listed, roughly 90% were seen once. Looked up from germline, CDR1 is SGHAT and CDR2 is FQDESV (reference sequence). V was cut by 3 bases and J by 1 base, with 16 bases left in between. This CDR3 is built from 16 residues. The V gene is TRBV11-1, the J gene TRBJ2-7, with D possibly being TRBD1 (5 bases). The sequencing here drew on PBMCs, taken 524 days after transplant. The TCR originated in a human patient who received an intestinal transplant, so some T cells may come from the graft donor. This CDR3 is CASSFPPHGQSYEQYF. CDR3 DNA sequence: TGTGCCAGCAGCTTTCCCCCTCACGGACAATCCTACGAGCAGTACTTC. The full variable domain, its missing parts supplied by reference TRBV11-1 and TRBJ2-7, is EAEVAQSPRYKITEKSQAVAFWCDPISGHATLYWYRQILGQGPELLVQFQDESVVDDSQLPKDRFSAERLKGVDSTLKIQPAELGDSAMYLCASSFPPHGQSYEQYFGPGTRLTVT.